These T cell receptor beta chains were read from a single sample in a study of OX40 agonist ivuxolimab in advanced cancers. Using immunoSEQ multiplex PCR, the repertoire was profiled, and TCRdb retains in-frame clones only, with some absent. The top ten clones hold less than 2.5% of a sample with 74,000 or so clones, more than 80% of them seen once. Sequenced here: CD4+ or CD8+ T cells sorted from blood, sampled in a trial of the OX40 agonist ivuxolimab. Every receptor here comes from an adult with an advanced solid tumor such as melanoma, head and neck, liver or kidney cancer. Each CDR3 is given with its conserved first and last residue.

>TRBV28|12
CASSSGLFKGFF
>TRBV11-3|14
CASSPGGMNTEAFF
>TRBV5-1|13
CASSGGPKLGYTF
>TRBV30|13
CAWSGRTGEKLFF
>TRBV30|16
CAWSVSPGTAGQPQHF
>TRBV28|14
CASTQTGFAYGYTF
>TRBV7-6|12
CASSLGSHEQYF
>TRBV19|13
CASSHDTAYEQYF
>TRBV2|14
CASTRMADNQPQHF
>TRBV2|20
CASSALGAGLPSGTGNTIYF